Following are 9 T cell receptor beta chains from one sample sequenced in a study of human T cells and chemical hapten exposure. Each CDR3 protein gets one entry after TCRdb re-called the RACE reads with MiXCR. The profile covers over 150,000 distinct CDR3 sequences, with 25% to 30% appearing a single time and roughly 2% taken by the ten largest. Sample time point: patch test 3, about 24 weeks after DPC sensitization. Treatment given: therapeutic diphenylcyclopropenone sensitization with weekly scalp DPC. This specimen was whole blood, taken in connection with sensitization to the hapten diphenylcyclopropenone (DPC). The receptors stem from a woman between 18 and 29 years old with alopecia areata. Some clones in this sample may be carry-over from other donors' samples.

The chain's CDR3 is CASSLQGTGSYNEQFF. Written as DNA, the CDR3 is TGTGCCAGCAGCTTACAAGGGACAGGCTCCTACAATGAGCAGTTCTTC. This chain uses TRBV7-2 with TRBJ2-1; TRBD1 agrees at 8 bases. J lost 0 bases, V lost 2 bases, and 3 bases had no gene match. This CDR3 region has 16 residues. CDR1 SGHTA and CDR2 FQGNSA come from the germline V gene.

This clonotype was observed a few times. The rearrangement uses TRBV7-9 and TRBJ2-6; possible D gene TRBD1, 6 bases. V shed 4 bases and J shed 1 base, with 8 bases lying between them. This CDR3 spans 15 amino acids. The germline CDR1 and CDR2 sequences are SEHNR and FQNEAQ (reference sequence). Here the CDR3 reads CASSSTGSGANVLTF. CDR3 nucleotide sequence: TGTGCCAGCAGCTCCACAGGGTCTGGGGCCAACGTCCTGACTTTC.

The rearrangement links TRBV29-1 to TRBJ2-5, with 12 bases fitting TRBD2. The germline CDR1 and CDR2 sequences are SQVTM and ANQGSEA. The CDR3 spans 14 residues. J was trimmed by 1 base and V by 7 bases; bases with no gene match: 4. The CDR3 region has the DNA TGCAGCGCTGGACTAGCGGGACTCCAAGAGACCCAGTACTTC. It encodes CSAGLAGLQETQYF.

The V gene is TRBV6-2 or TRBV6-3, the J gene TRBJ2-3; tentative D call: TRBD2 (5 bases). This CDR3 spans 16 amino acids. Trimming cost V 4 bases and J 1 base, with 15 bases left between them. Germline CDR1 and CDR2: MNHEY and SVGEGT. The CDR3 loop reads CASSSWTSWGTDTQYF. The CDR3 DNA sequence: TGTGCCAGCAGTTCCTGGACTTCTTGGGGCACAGATACGCAGTATTTT.

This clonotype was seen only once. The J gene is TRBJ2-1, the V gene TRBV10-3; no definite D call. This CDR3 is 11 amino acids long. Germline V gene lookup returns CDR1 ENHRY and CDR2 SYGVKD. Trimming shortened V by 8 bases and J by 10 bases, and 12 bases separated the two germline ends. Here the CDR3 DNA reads TGTGCCATCGGACGGTCGGACGAGCAGTTCTTC. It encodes CAIGRSDEQFF.

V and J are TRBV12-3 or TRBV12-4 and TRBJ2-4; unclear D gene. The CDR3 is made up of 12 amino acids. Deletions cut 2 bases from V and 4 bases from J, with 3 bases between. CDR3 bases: TGTGCCAGCAGTTTACAGAAAAACATTCAGTACTTC. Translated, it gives CASSLQKNIQYF.

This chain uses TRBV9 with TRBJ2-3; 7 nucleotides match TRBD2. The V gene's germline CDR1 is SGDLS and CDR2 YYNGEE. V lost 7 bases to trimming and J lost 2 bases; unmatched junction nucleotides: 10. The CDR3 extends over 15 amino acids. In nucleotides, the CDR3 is TGTGCCAGCTCTGACCGGGACTATCACACAGATACGCAGTATTTT. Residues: CASSDRDYHTDTQYF.

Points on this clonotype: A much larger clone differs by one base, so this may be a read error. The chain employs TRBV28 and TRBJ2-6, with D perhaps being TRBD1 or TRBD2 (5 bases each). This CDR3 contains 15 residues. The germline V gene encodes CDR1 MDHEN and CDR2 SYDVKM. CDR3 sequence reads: CVSSFGALRANVLTF. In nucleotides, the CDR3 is TGTGTCAGCAGTTTCGGGGCCCTCAGGGCCAACGTCCTGACTTTC.

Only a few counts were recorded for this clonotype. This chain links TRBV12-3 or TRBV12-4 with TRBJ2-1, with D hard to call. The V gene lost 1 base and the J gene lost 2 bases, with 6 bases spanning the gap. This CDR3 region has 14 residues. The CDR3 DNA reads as TGTGCCAGCAGTTTAGGCCTTCCCTACAATGAGCAGTTCTTC. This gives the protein CASSLGLPYNEQFF.